Listed below are T cell receptor beta chains from one sample, sequenced in a study of molecular identifiers for immune sequencing clone quantification. TCRdb fed the PCR reads into MiXCR, producing one record per CDR3 protein. The sample holds more than 300,000 distinct CDR3 sequences, roughly 23% seen once. Specimen: naive CD8+ T cells from blood, with Jurkat cell RNA spiked in. The receptor set was obtained from a human donor in good health. Some libraries in this study had Jurkat cell RNA spiked in. CDR3s include the opening cysteine and the closing phenylalanine or tryptophan. D genes are given only for firm matches. Rows may omit the clone size; those that give it use once, few, many or a size class.

>TRBV29-1|TRBJ1-4|many|NA
CRYPASGLFF
>TRBV20-1|TRBJ2-2|many|TRBD1
CSASNRGRFNTGELFF
>TRBV4-1|TRBJ2-7|NA|TRBD2
CTSSQYLAGGVGEQYF
>TRBV3-1|TRBJ2-5|NA|TRBD1
CASSPPFLSWQGVRKTQYF
>TRBV5-6|TRBJ2-1|many|TRBD1
CASSWGQAMDEQFF
>TRBV28|TRBJ1-4|many|NA
CASRQGLGEKLFF
>TRBV7-6|TRBJ2-2|many|NA
CASSFTENTGELFF
>TRBV13|TRBJ1-5|NA|NA
CASSLSRGACQPQHF
>TRBV6-2/TRBV6-3|TRBJ2-7|many|NA
CASSYLYEQYF
>TRBV15|TRBJ2-1|many|TRBD1
CATSRDPPDRVFNEQFF
>TRBV4-1|TRBJ2-7|many|NA
CASSQEDGTYEQYF
>TRBV27|TRBJ1-5|few|NA
CASSQSRGSNQPQHF
>TRBV20-1|TRBJ2-1|many|TRBD2
CSARGTSFYNEQFF
>TRBV7-8|TRBJ2-3|many|TRBD2
CASSPPWGGGTDTQYF
>TRBV4-2|TRBJ2-5|NA|NA
CASSQGGARGASWRETQYF
>TRBV7-9|TRBJ2-7|many|NA
CASSPSGYSYEQYF
>TRBV29-1|TRBJ2-7|many|TRBD2
CSVELAGGYDEQYF
>TRBV27|TRBJ2-7|few|NA
CASSLGQSTISYEQYF
>TRBV19|TRBJ2-2|few|NA
CASSTRDPDTGELFF
>TRBV6-5|TRBJ2-5|many|TRBD1
CASSYSTGMETQYF